These T cell receptor beta chains were read from a single sample in a study of beta chain features in type 1 diabetes. Using immunoSEQ multiplex PCR, the repertoire was profiled, and TCRdb retains in-frame clones only, with some absent. The sample lists roughly 300,000 clones, 12% to 15% occurring once. The sequencing input was central memory CD4+ T cells from blood. The receptors derive from a man younger than 45 in good health. Each CDR3 is given with its conserved first and last residue. Each record gives: V gene, J gene, clone size, D gene, CDR3 protein, CDR3 DNA. The D gene is left open where the match is weak. For some rows the clone size is stated as once, few or many, or as a class when expanded; others skip it.

TRBV29-1	TRBJ1-1	few	TRBD1	CSVAIGTGGRTEAFF	TGCAGCGTTGCAATCGGAACAGGGGGTAGGACTGAAGCTTTCTTT
TRBV6-4	TRBJ1-1	few	.	CASRSRVGTEAFF	TGTGCCAGCCGATCCAGGGTTGGCACTGAAGCTTTCTTT
TRBV4-3	TRBJ1-4	.	.	CASSQDLDEKLFF	TGCGCCAGCAGCCAAGACTTGGATGAAAAACTGTTTTTT
TRBV5-4	TRBJ2-3	many	.	CASTQGLTFPDTQYF	TGTGCCAGCACCCAAGGGCTGACCTTCCCAGATACGCAGTATTTT
TRBV10-3	TRBJ2-5	.	.	CAISDYRGGRETQYF	TGTGCCATCAGTGACTATCGTGGCGGCCGAGAGACCCAGTACTTC
TRBV6-1	TRBJ2-5	.	.	CASSRDLQETQYF	TGTGCCAGCAGCAGGGACCTCCAAGAGACCCAGTACTTC
TRBV11-3	TRBJ2-1	.	.	CASSLDQSPGDEQFF	TGTGCTAGCAGCTTAGATCAATCCCCTGGCGATGAGCAGTTCTTC
TRBV4-1	TRBJ1-3	.	.	CASSQGDLGNTIYF	TGCGCCAGCAGCCAAGGAGACCTAGGAAACACCATATATTTT
TRBV7-9	TRBJ1-4	.	.	CASSLGGNSNEKLFF	TGTGCCAGCAGCTTGGGAGGAAACAGTAATGAAAAACTGTTTTTT
TRBV6-5	TRBJ1-5	few	.	CASSFSTENQPQHF	TGTGCCAGCAGTTTCTCGACAGAGAATCAGCCCCAGCATTTT
TRBV7-2	TRBJ2-5	.	TRBD1	CASSLAGDRGQETQYF	TGTGCCAGCAGCTTAGCTGGGGACAGGGGCCAAGAGACCCAGTACTTC
TRBV7-9	TRBJ1-2	few	TRBD1	CASSLPRGAGGYGYTF	TGTGCCAGCAGCTTACCCAGGGGGGCAGGAGGCTATGGCTACACCTTC
TRBV7-2	TRBJ1-2	few	TRBD1	CASSLHGTGGIYGYTF	TGTGCCAGCAGCTTACATGGGACAGGGGGCATCTATGGCTACACCTTC
TRBV4-3	TRBJ1-5	few	.	CASSQDLQENNQPQHF	TGCGCCAGCAGCCAAGATTTACAGGAGAACAATCAGCCCCAGCATTTT
TRBV9	TRBJ2-3	.	.	CASSLGLSDTQYF	TGTGCCAGCAGCCTCGGACTATCCGATACGCAGTATTTT
TRBV5-4	TRBJ2-7	.	TRBD2	CASSTGTTAYEQYF	TGTGCCAGCAGCACCGGGACTACCGCCTACGAGCAGTACTTC
TRBV20-1	TRBJ2-5	few	.	CSASYPETQYF	TGCAGTGCTAGTTATCCGGAGACCCAGTACTTC
TRBV11-3	TRBJ1-2	.	.	CASSLSHEGHGYTF	TGTGCCAGCAGCTTAAGTCATGAGGGCCATGGCTACACCTTC
TRBV27	TRBJ1-2	.	TRBD1	CASSTRTGLGGYTF	TGTGCCAGCAGTACCCGGACAGGGCTCGGGGGCTACACCTTC